These T cell receptor beta chains were read from a single sample in a study of T cell clonotyping in hematopoietic cell transplantation. This table comes from immunoSEQ multiplex PCR, and its TCRdb copy is limited to in-frame clones, with some not included. The sample has 8,400 or so clones, about 70% seen once. This specimen consisted of peripheral blood mononuclear cells, obtained 100 days after allogeneic stem cell transplant. The receptors derive from a male patient aged 60-69 years who had an allogeneic stem cell transplant from an unrelated donor, so the T cells may come from the graft donor. Some clones in this sample may be carry-over from other donors' samples. The CDR3 runs from the conserved cysteine through the conserved F or W. Fields, in order: V gene, D gene, J gene, clone size, CDR3 protein, CDR3 DNA. D genes are given only for firm matches. Size tells how often a clone was seen (once, few, many) or the class of an expanded clone, and some rows leave it out.

TRBV6-6	NA	TRBJ1-1	NA	CASIYQGGVNTEAFF	TGTGCCAGCATCTACCAGGGAGGAGTAAACACTGAAGCTTTCTTT
TRBV6-5	TRBD1	TRBJ1-6	NA	CASSTDRNYNSPLHF	TGTGCCAGCAGTACGGACAGGAACTATAATTCACCCCTCCACTTT
TRBV29-1	TRBD1	TRBJ2-7	NA	CSTWGQKESGYEQYF	TGCAGCACGTGGGGACAGAAAGAGTCGGGATACGAGCAGTACTTC
TRBV29-1	NA	TRBJ1-1	NA	CSVDMLARGTYTEAFF	TGCAGCGTTGATATGCTTGCGAGAGGGACCTACACTGAAGCTTTCTTT
TRBV6-1	NA	TRBJ2-5	NA	CASSEVPPGTQYF	TGTGCCAGCAGTGAAGTCCCTCCAGGGACCCAGTACTTC
TRBV9	NA	TRBJ2-7	few	CASSVTSKTVPYEQYF	TGTGCCAGCAGCGTTACATCGAAGACGGTCCCCTACGAGCAGTACTTC
TRBV6-1	TRBD1	TRBJ2-3	large	CASSEVTGGQDTQYF	TGTGCCAGCAGTGAAGTTACAGGGGGCCAAGATACGCAGTATTTT
TRBV2	NA	TRBJ2-7	medium-sized	CASSEFSGMGTDYEQYF	TGTGCCAGCAGTGAGTTCAGCGGGATGGGGACAGACTACGAGCAGTACTTC
TRBV30	TRBD1	TRBJ2-3	NA	CAWSLGDRLDTQYF	TGTGCCTGGAGTTTAGGGGACAGGTTGGATACGCAGTATTTT
TRBV28	TRBD2	TRBJ2-1	NA	CASSLPSSGRHEQFF	TGTGCCAGCAGTTTGCCCTCTAGCGGGAGACATGAGCAGTTCTTC
TRBV2	TRBD1	TRBJ1-3	NA	CASTLDRGDTIYF	TGTGCCAGCACTTTGGACAGGGGAGACACCATATATTTT
TRBV6-6	NA	TRBJ2-7	once	CASSYLPRGQTYEQYF	TGTGCCAGCAGTTACCTTCCGCGGGGGCAAACCTACGAGCAGTACTTC
TRBV7-2	TRBD1	TRBJ2-1	few	CASSLGTGPYNEQFF	TGTGCCAGCAGCTTGGGGACAGGGCCCTACAATGAGCAGTTCTTC
TRBV6-6	NA	TRBJ1-2	NA	CASSPTGNYGYTF	TGTGCCAGCAGTCCGACGGGGAACTATGGCTACACCTTC
TRBV13	NA	TRBJ1-1	NA	CASSPTGNTEAFF	TGTGCCAGCAGCCCAACAGGGAACACTGAAGCTTTCTTT
TRBV6-6	NA	TRBJ2-1	NA	CASSAVPYNEQFF	TGTGCCAGCAGTGCCGTACCCTACAATGAGCAGTTCTTC
TRBV28	NA	TRBJ2-3	NA	CASSLEDTQYF	TGTGCCAGCAGTTTGGAAGATACGCAGTATTTT
TRBV29-1	TRBD2	TRBJ2-3	NA	CSVTSGGGADTQYF	TGCAGCGTGACTAGCGGGGGGGGTGCAGATACGCAGTATTTT
TRBV30	TRBD1	TRBJ1-4	NA	CAWSVFGQGGYEKLFF	TGTGCCTGGAGTGTTTTCGGACAGGGGGGCTATGAAAAACTGTTTTTT
TRBV6-5	NA	TRBJ1-1	few	CASSFTNLNTEAFF	TGTGCCAGCAGTTTCACGAACCTGAACACTGAAGCTTTCTTT
TRBV9	NA	TRBJ2-2	NA	CASSYSGHTGELFF	TGTGCCAGCAGTTATAGCGGTCACACCGGGGAGCTGTTTTTT
TRBV2	TRBD1	TRBJ1-1	NA	CASSVTGGSTEAFF	TGTGCCAGCAGTGTCACAGGGGGCTCGACTGAAGCTTTCTTT
TRBV6-5	TRBD1	TRBJ1-1	NA	CASSYGDRGDTEAFF	TGTGCCAGCAGTTACGGGGACAGGGGTGACACTGAAGCTTTCTTT
TRBV18	NA	TRBJ2-5	once	CASSQTEDETQYF	TGTGCCAGCTCGCAAACAGAGGACGAGACCCAGTACTTC
TRBV5-1	NA	TRBJ2-7	NA	CASSFLGGYEQYF	TGCGCCAGCAGCTTCCTAGGGGGCTACGAGCAGTACTTC
TRBV5-8	NA	TRBJ2-2	medium-sized	CASSQQQPNTGELFF	TGTGCCAGCAGTCAACAGCAACCGAACACCGGGGAGCTGTTTTTT
TRBV30	NA	TRBJ1-2	NA	CAWSVSGAYGYTF	TGTGCCTGGAGTGTTTCAGGGGCCTATGGCTACACCTTC
TRBV7-2	NA	TRBJ1-4	few	CASSLAHRVIPNEKLFF	TGTGCCAGCAGCTTAGCCCACAGGGTAATACCTAATGAAAAACTGTTTTTT
TRBV4-1	NA	TRBJ2-3	NA	CASSQGGGVGNTQYF	TGCGCCAGCAGCCAAGGTGGTGGAGTTGGGAATACGCAGTATTTT
TRBV4-1	NA	TRBJ2-7	NA	CASGRGQGQDEQYF	TGCGCCAGCGGCCGAGGGCAGGGGCAAGACGAGCAGTACTTC
TRBV15	NA	TRBJ2-7	NA	CATSRDRSYEQYF	TGTGCCACCAGCAGAGATCGCTCCTACGAGCAGTACTTC
TRBV6-6	NA	TRBJ1-5	NA	CASSGTASNQPQHF	TGTGCCAGCAGTGGGACGGCTAGCAATCAGCCCCAGCATTTT
TRBV6-5	NA	TRBJ1-1	NA	CASSYSGSENTEAFF	TGTGCCAGCAGTTACTCCGGGTCAGAGAACACTGAAGCTTTCTTT
TRBV29-1	NA	TRBJ1-2	once	CSAVRGNYGYTF	TGCAGCGCCGTTCGAGGTAACTATGGCTACACCTTC
TRBV4-1	TRBD2	TRBJ2-1	NA	CASSQVIAGGSNNEQFF	TGCGCCAGCAGCCAGGTAATAGCGGGGGGCTCTAACAATGAGCAGTTCTTC
TRBV9	TRBD1	TRBJ1-6	NA	CASSLPGQGFPSPLHF	TGTGCCAGCAGCCTACCGGGACAGGGGTTTCCTTCACCCCTCCACTTT
TRBV6-5	NA	TRBJ1-5	medium-sized	CASSFDRTQPQHF	TGTGCCAGCAGCTTCGACAGGACTCAGCCCCAGCATTTT
TRBV25-1	NA	TRBJ1-5	NA	CASRPGHDNQPQHF	TGTGCCAGCAGACCGGGACACGATAATCAGCCCCAGCATTTT
TRBV5-1	TRBD2	TRBJ2-5	NA	CASSSGLAQETQYF	TGCGCCAGCAGCTCTGGACTAGCACAAGAGACCCAGTACTTC
TRBV9	NA	TRBJ2-6	NA	CASSSPGANVLTF	TGTGCCAGCAGCTCGCCTGGGGCCAACGTCCTGACTTTC
TRBV6-5	TRBD2	TRBJ2-3	few	CASSYSFTGGTDTQYF	TGTGCCAGCAGTTACTCGTTTACGGGAGGAACAGATACGCAGTATTTT
TRBV2	NA	TRBJ1-1	few	CARGQDTEAFF	TGTGCCAGAGGCCAAGACACTGAAGCTTTCTTT
TRBV21-1	NA	TRBJ1-5	NA	CASSKVGAGTGNQPQHF	NA